The next 12 T cell receptor beta chains were all read from a single sample in a study of CD4+ T cells in melanoma. Assay used: immunoSEQ multiplex PCR; TCRdb lists only in-frame clones, some missing. The sample shows over 100,000 clones, 80% to 95% of them seen only once. The sample consisted of peripheral blood. Source of these receptors: a human donor with melanoma.

The V and J genes are TRBV5-4 and TRBJ1-1; the D is unclear. Trimming removed 2 bases at V and 3 bases at J, with 11 bases between. Germline V gene sequence: CDR1 SGHNT, CDR2 YYREEE (reference sequence). The CDR3 sequence is 14 residues long. The CDR3 DNA sequence: TGTGCCAGCAGCTTCAGTAATTCGGACACTGAAGCTTTCTTT. It codes for CASSFSNSDTEAFF.

The chain combines TRBV28 with TRBJ2-1; no clear D gene. Germline V gene sequence: CDR1 MDHEN, CDR2 SYDVKM. This CDR3 is built from 14 residues. V was trimmed by 6 bases and J by 8 bases, leaving 17 bases between them. DNA for the CDR3: TGTGCCAGCAGCCGCCATGCCCTCTCGGATGAGCAGTTCTTC. This codes for CASSRHALSDEQFF.

The chain joins TRBV6-6 to TRBJ2-5; possible D gene TRBD1, 7 bases. The DNA matches TRBJ2-7 better at its end, which makes the J call doubtful. Germline V gene lookup returns CDR1 MNHNY and CDR2 SVGAGI (reference sequence). This CDR3 is built from 15 residues. The CDR3 is CASRGGSGQSYEQYF. As DNA, the CDR3 is TGTGCCAGCAGGGGAGGATCGGGACAGTCCTACGAGCAGTACTTC.

The chain uses TRBV11-3 and TRBJ1-2; possibly TRBD1 for D (5 bases). V lost 5 bases to trimming and J lost 6 bases, with 10 bases between them. The germline V gene encodes CDR1 SGHNT and CDR2 YENEEA. The CDR3 is made up of 12 amino acids. CDR3 sequence: CASSRGIDGYTF. CDR3 DNA: TGTGCCAGCAGCAGGGGTATTGATGGCTACACCTTC.

V is TRBV19 and J is TRBJ2-1, with 12 bases matching TRBD1. This CDR3 is 16 amino acids long. J lost 6 bases, V lost 1 base, and 4 bases had no gene match. Germline CDR1 LNHDA, CDR2 SQIVND (reference sequence). CDR3 DNA: TGTGCCAGTAGTATAGTCATGGGACAGGGGGCCAATGAGCAGTTCTTC. This encodes CASSIVMGQGANEQFF.

This rearrangement joins TRBV6-6 to TRBJ1-6; the D gene is possibly TRBD1 (6 bases). The CDR3 is 15 residues long. Per germline, CDR1 MNHNY and CDR2 SVGAGI (reference sequence). Trimming took 5 bases from V and 7 from J, leaving 15 bases between them. CDR3 sequence reads: CASSPRQAENSPLHF. The CDR3 DNA reads TGTGCCAGCAGTCCCAGACAGGCCGAGAATTCACCCCTCCACTTT.

The chain uses TRBV28 and TRBJ2-3, with D possibly being TRBD1 (6 bases). Germline CDR1 MDHEN, CDR2 SYDVKM. V was shortened by 0 bases and J by 2 bases, with 6 bases between the two germline ends. This CDR3 has 14 amino acids. This CDR3 reads CASSLWGATDTQYF. The CDR3 nucleotides are TGTGCCAGCAGTTTATGGGGGGCCACAGATACGCAGTATTTT.

The chain joins TRBV13 to TRBJ2-7; 9 bases are a match to TRBD1. Germline CDR1 reads PRHDT; CDR2 reads FYEKMQ (reference sequence). J lost 3 bases, V lost 0 bases, and 3 bases had no gene match. The CDR3 sequence is 15 residues long. CDR3 sequence (DNA): TGTGCCAGCAGCTTAGGGCAGACAGGGGGCTACGAGCAGTACTTC. Its protein is CASSLGQTGGYEQYF.

J is TRBJ2-7 and V is TRBV7-8; D unclear. The CDR3 totals 14 residues. Per germline, CDR1 SGHVS and CDR2 FQNEAQ. Trimming left V 0 bases short and J 4 bases short, with 10 bases between. The DNA of the CDR3 is TGTGCCAGCAGCTTAGCACCTCAGGAGTACGAGCAGTACTTC. Translating gives CASSLAPQEYEQYF. Full variable domain (remainder filled in from reference TRBV7-8 and TRBJ2-7): GAGVSQSPRYKVAKRGQDVALRCDPISGHVSLFWYQQALGQGPEFLTYFQNEAQLDKSGLPSDRFFAERPEGSVSTLKIQRTQQEDSAVYLCASSLAPQEYEQYFGPGTRLTVT.

This chain connects TRBV6-1 to TRBJ1-5; D not resolved. The length of the CDR3 is 14 residues. The V end was cut by 0 bases, the J end by 5 bases, with 8 bases between. Germline V lookup: CDR1 MNHNS, CDR2 SASEGT. The CDR3 DNA reads TGTGCCAGCAGTGAAGCACTAGGTTATCAGCCCCAGCATTTT. This codes for CASSEALGYQPQHF.

This clone has more than one count but fewer than ten. The V gene is TRBV7-9, the J gene TRBJ1-6; 7 positions match TRBD1. This CDR3 comprises 14 residues. V was pared by 11 bases and J by 0 bases, with 4 bases of the junction left unmatched. Germline V lookup: CDR1 SEHNR, CDR2 FQNEAQ (reference sequence). The CDR3 bases are TGTGCCTCAGGGGGGAGCTCCTATAATTCACCCCTCCACTTT. As protein: CASGGSSYNSPLHF.

The rearrangement uses TRBV7-3 and TRBJ2-7; D call uncertain. V lost 5 bases, J lost 3 bases, and 11 bases lay in between. The germline CDR1 and CDR2 sequences are SGHTA and FQGTGA. This CDR3 spans 13 amino acids. The chain's CDR3 is CASSLRGSYEQYF. For the CDR3, the DNA is TGTGCCAGCAGCCTAAGAGGTAGCTACGAGCAGTACTTC.